Sequencing of this T cell receptor (beta chain) was carried out in a study of shared clonotypes between healthy human individuals. Whole-study context: Serving as donors were two women and a few men, whose ages spanned 18 to 49.

Study results and limitations: Naive CD4 clonotypes overlapped across a few donors at around 5%.

TCRdb's copy holds only in-frame clones and misses some; the assay was immunoSEQ multiplex PCR. The table has under 2,500,000 clones, approximately 95% seen once. The length of the CDR3 is 13 residues. The junction had 10 bases not matched to a gene; V was cut back by 7 bases and J by 7 bases. The germline V gene has CDR1 ENHRY and CDR2 SYGVKD. As for this clone: Antigen: not known.

The chain joins TRBV10-3 to TRBJ2-7; TRBD1 matches 7 bases. The sample comprised naive CD4+ T cells sorted from blood. The subset here: CD45RA+ positively selected. The TCR originated in a man younger than 35 in good health. CDR3 region: CAITPDRASEQYF. In nucleotides, the CDR3 is TGTGCCATCACCCCCGACAGGGCGAGTGAGCAGTACTTC.